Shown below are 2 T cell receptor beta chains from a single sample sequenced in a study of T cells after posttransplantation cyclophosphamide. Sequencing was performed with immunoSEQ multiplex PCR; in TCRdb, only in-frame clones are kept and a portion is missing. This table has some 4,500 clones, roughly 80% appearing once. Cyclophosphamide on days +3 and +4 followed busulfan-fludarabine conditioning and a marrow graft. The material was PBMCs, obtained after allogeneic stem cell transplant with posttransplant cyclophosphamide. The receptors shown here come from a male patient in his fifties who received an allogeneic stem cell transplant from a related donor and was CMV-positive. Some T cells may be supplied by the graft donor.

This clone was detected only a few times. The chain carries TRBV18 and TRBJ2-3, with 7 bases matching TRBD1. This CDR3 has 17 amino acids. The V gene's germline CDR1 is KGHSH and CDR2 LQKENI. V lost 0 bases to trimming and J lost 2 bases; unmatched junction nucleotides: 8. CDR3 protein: CASSPPVGGKDTDTQYF. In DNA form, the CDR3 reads TGTGCCAGCTCACCACCCGTAGGGGGCAAGGACACAGATACGCAGTATTTT.

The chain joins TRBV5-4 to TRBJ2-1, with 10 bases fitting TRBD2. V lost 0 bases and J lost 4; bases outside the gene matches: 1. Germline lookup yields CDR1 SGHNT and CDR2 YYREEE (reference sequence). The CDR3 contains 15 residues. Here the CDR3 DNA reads TGTGCCAGCAGCTTGGGAGCGGGGGGGTACAATGAGCAGTTCTTC. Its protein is CASSLGAGGYNEQFF.